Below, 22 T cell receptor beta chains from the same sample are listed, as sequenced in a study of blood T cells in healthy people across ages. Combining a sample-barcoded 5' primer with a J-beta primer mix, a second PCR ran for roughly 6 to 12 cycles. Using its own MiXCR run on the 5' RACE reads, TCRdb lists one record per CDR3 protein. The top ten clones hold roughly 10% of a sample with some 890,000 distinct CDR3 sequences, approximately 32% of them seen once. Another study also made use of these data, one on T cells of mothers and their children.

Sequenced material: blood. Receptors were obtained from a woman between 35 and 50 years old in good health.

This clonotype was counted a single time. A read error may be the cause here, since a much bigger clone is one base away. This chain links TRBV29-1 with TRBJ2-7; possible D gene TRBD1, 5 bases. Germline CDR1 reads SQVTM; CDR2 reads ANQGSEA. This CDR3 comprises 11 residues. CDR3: CSAAQAYEQHF. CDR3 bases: TGCAGCGCTGCACAGGCCTACGAGCAGCACTTC.

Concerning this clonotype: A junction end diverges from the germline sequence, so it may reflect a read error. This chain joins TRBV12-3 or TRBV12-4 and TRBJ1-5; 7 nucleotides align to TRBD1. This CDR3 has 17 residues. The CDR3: CASSPKLGQASNQLQHF. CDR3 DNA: TGTGCCAGCAGTCCTAAGCTCGGACAGGCTAGCAATCAGCTCCAGCATTTT.

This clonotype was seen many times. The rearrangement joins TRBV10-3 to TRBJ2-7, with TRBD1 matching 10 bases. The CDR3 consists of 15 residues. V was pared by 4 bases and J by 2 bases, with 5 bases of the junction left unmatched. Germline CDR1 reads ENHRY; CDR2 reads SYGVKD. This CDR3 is CAISGPGQGPYEQYF. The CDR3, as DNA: TGTGCCATCAGTGGGCCGGGACAGGGGCCCTACGAGCAGTACTTC.

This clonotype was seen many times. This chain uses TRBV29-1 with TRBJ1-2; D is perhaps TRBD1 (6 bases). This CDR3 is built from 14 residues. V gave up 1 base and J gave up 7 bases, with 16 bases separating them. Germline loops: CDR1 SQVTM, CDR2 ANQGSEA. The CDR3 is CSVEGDKELGGYTF. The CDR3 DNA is TGCAGCGTTGAAGGGGACAAAGAGTTAGGTGGCTACACCTTC. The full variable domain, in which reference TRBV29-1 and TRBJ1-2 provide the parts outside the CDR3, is SAVISQKPSRDICQRGTSLTIQCQVDSQVTMMFWYRQQPGQSLTLIATANQGSEATYESGFVIDKFPISRPNLTFSTLTVSNMSPEDSSIYLCSVEGDKELGGYTFGSGTRLTVV.

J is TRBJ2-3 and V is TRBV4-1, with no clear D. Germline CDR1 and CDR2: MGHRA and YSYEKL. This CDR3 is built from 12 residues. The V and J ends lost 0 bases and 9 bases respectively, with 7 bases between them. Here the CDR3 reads CASSQDKTTQYF. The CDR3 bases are TGCGCCAGCAGCCAAGATAAGACCACGCAGTATTTT.

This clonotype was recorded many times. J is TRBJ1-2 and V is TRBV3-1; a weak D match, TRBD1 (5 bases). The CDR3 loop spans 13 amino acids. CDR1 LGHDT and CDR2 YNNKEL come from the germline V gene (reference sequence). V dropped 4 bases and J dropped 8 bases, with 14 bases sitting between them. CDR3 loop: CASSRAGSDGYTF. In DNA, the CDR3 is TGTGCCAGCAGCCGCGCAGGGTCAGACGGCTACACCTTC.

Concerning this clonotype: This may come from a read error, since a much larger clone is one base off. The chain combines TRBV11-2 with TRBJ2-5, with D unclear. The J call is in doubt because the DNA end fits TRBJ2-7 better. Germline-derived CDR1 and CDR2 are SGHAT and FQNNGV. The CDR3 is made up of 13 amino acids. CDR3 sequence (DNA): TGTGTCAGCAGCTTAGGTGGCCGAGGCGAGCAGTACTTC. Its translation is CVSSLGGRGEQYF.

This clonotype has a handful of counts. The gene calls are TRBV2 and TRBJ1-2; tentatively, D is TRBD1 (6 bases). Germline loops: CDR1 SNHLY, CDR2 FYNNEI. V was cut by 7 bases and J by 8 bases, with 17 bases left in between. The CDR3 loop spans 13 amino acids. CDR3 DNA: TGTGCCAGCAACCGGGGCAGGGGCTCCGGCTACACCTTC. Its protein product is CASNRGRGSGYTF. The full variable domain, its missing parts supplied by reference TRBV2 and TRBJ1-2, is EPEVTQTPSHQVTQMGQEVILRCVPISNHLYFYWYRQILGQKVEFLVSFYNNEISEKSEIFDDQFSVERPDGSNFTLKIRSTKLEDSAMYFCASNRGRGSGYTFGSGTRLTVV.

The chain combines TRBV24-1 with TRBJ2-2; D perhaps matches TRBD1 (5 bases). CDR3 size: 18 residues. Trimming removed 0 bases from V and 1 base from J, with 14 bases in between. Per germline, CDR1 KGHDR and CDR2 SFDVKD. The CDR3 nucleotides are TGTGCCACCAGTGATTTGCTCGCGGACATTAAGAACACCGGGGAGCTGTTTTTT. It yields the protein CATSDLLADIKNTGELFF.

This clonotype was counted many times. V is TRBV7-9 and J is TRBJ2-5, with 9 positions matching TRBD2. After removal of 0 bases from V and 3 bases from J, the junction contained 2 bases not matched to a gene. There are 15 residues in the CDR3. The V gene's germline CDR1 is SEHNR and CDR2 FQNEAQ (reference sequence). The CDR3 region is CASSLASSGEETQYF. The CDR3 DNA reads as TGTGCCAGCAGCTTAGCGTCTAGCGGGGAAGAGACCCAGTACTTC.

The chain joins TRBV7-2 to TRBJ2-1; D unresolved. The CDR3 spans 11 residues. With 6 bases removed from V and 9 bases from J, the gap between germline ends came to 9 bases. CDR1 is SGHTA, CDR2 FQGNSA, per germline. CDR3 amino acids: CASRSVREQFF. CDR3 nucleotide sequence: TGTGCCAGCAGGTCCGTACGTGAGCAGTTCTTC.

For the CDR3, the DNA is TGTGCCAGCAGTTTCGGGAGGGCTAGCGCAGATACGCAGTATTTT. As protein: CASSFGRASADTQYF. The V and J genes are TRBV12-3 or TRBV12-4 and TRBJ2-3, with 8 bases that match TRBD2. This CDR3 has 15 residues. V trimming: 3 bases; J trimming: 4 bases; junction bases outside the gene matches: 6.

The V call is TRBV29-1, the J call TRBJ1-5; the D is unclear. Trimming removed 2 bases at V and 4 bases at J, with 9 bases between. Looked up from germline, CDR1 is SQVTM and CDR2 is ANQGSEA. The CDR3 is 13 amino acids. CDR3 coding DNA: TGCAGCGTTGAAACGACACGGAATCAGCCCCAGCATTTT. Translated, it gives CSVETTRNQPQHF.

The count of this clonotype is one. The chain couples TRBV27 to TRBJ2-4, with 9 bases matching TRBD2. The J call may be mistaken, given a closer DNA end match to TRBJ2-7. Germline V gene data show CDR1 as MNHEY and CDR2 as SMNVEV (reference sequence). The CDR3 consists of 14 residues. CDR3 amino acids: CASSLAGVGYEQYF. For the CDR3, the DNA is TGTGCCAGCAGCTTAGCGGGAGTGGGCTACGAGCAGTACTTC.

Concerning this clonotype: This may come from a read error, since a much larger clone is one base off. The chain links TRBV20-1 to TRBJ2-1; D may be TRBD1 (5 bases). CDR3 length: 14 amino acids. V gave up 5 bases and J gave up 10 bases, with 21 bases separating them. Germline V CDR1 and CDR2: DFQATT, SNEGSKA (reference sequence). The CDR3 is CSAPRRTPPYEQFF. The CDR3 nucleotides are TGCAGTGCTCCCCGGCGGACACCACCCTACGAGCAGTTCTTC.

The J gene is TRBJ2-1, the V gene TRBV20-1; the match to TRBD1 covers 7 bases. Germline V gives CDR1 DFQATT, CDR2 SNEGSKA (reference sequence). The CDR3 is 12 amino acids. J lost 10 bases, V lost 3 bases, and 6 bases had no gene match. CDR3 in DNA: TGCAGTGCTAGCGACAGGGCGTACGAGCAGTTCTTC. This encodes CSASDRAYEQFF.

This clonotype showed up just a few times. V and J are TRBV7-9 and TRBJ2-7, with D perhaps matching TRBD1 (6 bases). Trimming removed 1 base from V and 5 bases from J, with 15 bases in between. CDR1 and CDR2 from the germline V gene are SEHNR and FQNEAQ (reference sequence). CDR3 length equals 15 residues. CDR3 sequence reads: CASSLEQGSVHEQYF. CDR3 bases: TGTGCCAGCAGCTTAGAACAGGGTAGCGTTCACGAGCAGTACTTC.

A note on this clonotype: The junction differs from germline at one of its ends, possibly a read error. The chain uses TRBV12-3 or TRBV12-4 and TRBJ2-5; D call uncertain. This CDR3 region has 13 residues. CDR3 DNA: TGTGCCAGTAGTTTTTTTGGGGAAGAGACCCAGTACTTC. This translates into CASSFFGEETQYF.

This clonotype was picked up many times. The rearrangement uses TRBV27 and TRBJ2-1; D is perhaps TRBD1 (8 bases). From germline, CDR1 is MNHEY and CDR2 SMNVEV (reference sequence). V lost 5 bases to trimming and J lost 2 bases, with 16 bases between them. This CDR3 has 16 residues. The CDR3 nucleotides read TGTGCCAGCAGTCCGAACAGGGGGGGGGCCTACAATGAGCAGTTCTTC. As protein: CASSPNRGGAYNEQFF.

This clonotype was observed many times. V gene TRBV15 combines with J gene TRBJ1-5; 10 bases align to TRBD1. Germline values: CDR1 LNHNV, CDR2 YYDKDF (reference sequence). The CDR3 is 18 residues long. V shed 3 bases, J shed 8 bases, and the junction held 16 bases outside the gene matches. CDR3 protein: CATSRDYIPGQGNKPQHF. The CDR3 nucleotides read TGTGCCACCAGCAGGGACTACATACCGGGACAGGGGAATAAGCCCCAGCATTTT. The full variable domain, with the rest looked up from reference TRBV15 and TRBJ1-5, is DAMVIQNPRYQVTQFGKPVTLSCSQTLNHNVMYWYQQKSSQAPKLLFHYYDKDFNNEADTPDNFQSRRPNTSFCFLDIRSPGLGDTAMYLCATSRDYIPGQGNKPQHFGDGTRLSIL.

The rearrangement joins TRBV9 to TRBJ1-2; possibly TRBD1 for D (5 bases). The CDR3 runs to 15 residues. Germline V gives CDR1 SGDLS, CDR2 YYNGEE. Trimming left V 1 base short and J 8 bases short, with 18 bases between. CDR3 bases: TGTGCCAGCAGCGTACTTCGGGACGGCGTGGGCGGCTACACCTTC. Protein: CASSVLRDGVGGYTF. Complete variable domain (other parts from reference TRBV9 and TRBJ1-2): DSGVTQTPKHLITATGQRVTLRCSPRSGDLSVYWYQQSLDQGLQFLIQYYNGEERAKGNILERFSAQQFPDLHSELNLSSLELGDSALYFCASSVLRDGVGGYTFGSGTRLTVV.

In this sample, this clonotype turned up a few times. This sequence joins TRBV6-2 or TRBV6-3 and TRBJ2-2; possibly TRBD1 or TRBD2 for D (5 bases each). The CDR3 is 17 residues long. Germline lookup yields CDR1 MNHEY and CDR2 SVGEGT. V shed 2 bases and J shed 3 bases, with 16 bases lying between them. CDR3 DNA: TGTGCCAGCAGTTACCTTAGGGACCGGGAATACACCGGGGAGCTGTTTTTT. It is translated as CASSYLRDREYTGELFF.